A selection of T cell receptor beta chains follows, all from one sample in a study of CD8 T cells in ankylosing spondylitis. TCRdb analysed the 5' RACE reads with MiXCR anew, one entry per CDR3 protein. Seen here are 300,000 to 400,000 distinct CDR3 sequences, 20% to 25% observed once, and the top ten hold roughly 13%. The sample taken for sequencing was blood, either unsorted or a sorted T cell fraction (not recorded which). Receptors originate from a male donor with ankylosing spondylitis or in good health (not recorded which). The CDR3 runs from the conserved cysteine through the conserved F or W. Fields, in order: V gene, D gene, J gene, clone size, CDR3 DNA, CDR3 protein. A D gene is named only where the DNA matches it firmly. A clone size is listed for some rows: how often the clone was seen (once, few, many), or a class if it is expanded.

V gene: TRBV7-2; D gene: -; J gene: TRBJ2-3; clone size: -; CDR3 DNA: TGTGCCAGCAGCCCCTGGGGGATAAGCACAGATACGCAGTATTTT; CDR3 protein: CASSPWGISTDTQYF
V gene: TRBV12-3/TRBV12-4; D gene: -; J gene: TRBJ1-1; clone size: -; CDR3 DNA: TGTGCCAGCAGTCCGACAGAGCTGAACACTGAAGCTTTCTTT; CDR3 protein: CASSPTELNTEAFF
V gene: TRBV29-1; D gene: TRBD1; J gene: TRBJ1-1; clone size: -; CDR3 DNA: TGCAGCGTTGCGAGTGGGGACAGGGGGAACACTGAAGCTTTCTTT; CDR3 protein: CSVASGDRGNTEAFF
V gene: TRBV10-3; D gene: TRBD2; J gene: TRBJ2-3; clone size: -; CDR3 DNA: TGTGCCGTCAGTGAGTCTAGCGGGGGGATCACAGATACGCAGTATTTT; CDR3 protein: CAVSESSGGITDTQYF
V gene: TRBV4-2; D gene: -; J gene: TRBJ2-2; clone size: many; CDR3 DNA: TGTGCCAGCAGCCAAGTTGGAGACACCGGGGAGCTGTTTTTT; CDR3 protein: CASSQVGDTGELFF
V gene: TRBV20-1; D gene: -; J gene: TRBJ2-7; clone size: -; CDR3 DNA: TGCAGTGCTAGAGATCTGGCAGGGACCCACGAGCAGTACTTC; CDR3 protein: CSARDLAGTHEQYF
V gene: TRBV12-5; D gene: -; J gene: TRBJ2-1; clone size: -; CDR3 DNA: TGTGCTAGTGGTTTGGTATTAGTAGGGGAACCAACGGGGGATGAGCAGTTCTTC; CDR3 protein: CASGLVLVGEPTGDEQFF
V gene: TRBV12-3/TRBV12-4; D gene: TRBD1; J gene: TRBJ2-7; clone size: few; CDR3 DNA: TGTGCCAGCAGCGGGACAGGGAACTCCTACGAGCAGTACTTC; CDR3 protein: CASSGTGNSYEQYF
V gene: TRBV4-1; D gene: -; J gene: TRBJ2-1; clone size: few; CDR3 DNA: TGCGCCAGCAGCCAAGATCTGGAGGATGAGCAGTTCTTC; CDR3 protein: CASSQDLEDEQFF
V gene: TRBV29-1; D gene: TRBD1; J gene: TRBJ2-7; clone size: few; CDR3 DNA: TGCAGCGTTGAACACGGGACAGGTCGCGAGCAGTACTTC; CDR3 protein: CSVEHGTGREQYF
V gene: TRBV2; D gene: -; J gene: TRBJ2-7; clone size: many; CDR3 DNA: TGTGCCAGCAGTGGTTACGAGCAGTACTTC; CDR3 protein: CASSGYEQYF
V gene: TRBV7-9; D gene: TRBD1; J gene: TRBJ2-7; clone size: -; CDR3 DNA: TGTGCCAGCAGCTTAAAGGACAGGTCCCCCTACGAGCAGTACTTC; CDR3 protein: CASSLKDRSPYEQYF
V gene: TRBV11-2; D gene: -; J gene: TRBJ2-1; clone size: -; CDR3 DNA: TGTGCCAGCAGCCGGGACACAAATGAGCAGTTCTTC; CDR3 protein: CASSRDTNEQFF
V gene: TRBV4-1; D gene: -; J gene: TRBJ2-5; clone size: -; CDR3 DNA: TGCGCCAGCAGCCTAAGGATCCGGGAGACCCAGTACTTC; CDR3 protein: CASSLRIRETQYF
V gene: TRBV28; D gene: -; J gene: TRBJ2-1; clone size: few; CDR3 DNA: TGTGCCATCAGGGGACGACCGATGGGGGATGAGCAGTTCTTC; CDR3 protein: CAIRGRPMGDEQFF
V gene: TRBV12-3/TRBV12-4; D gene: TRBD2; J gene: TRBJ2-1; clone size: -; CDR3 DNA: TGTGCCAGCGCCAGTAGCGGGGGGGACCCCAATGAGCAGTTCTTC; CDR3 protein: CASASSGGDPNEQFF
V gene: TRBV10-3; D gene: -; J gene: TRBJ2-1; clone size: -; CDR3 DNA: TGTGCCATCAGCCCGGAGCCCCCAGAGCAGTTCTTC; CDR3 protein: CAISPEPPEQFF
V gene: TRBV25-1; D gene: TRBD1; J gene: TRBJ2-7; clone size: -; CDR3 DNA: TGTGCCAGCAGTGCTCGAGGGGGCTACGTAGAGCAGTACTTC; CDR3 protein: CASSARGGYVEQYF
V gene: TRBV12-3/TRBV12-4; D gene: -; J gene: TRBJ1-1; clone size: few; CDR3 DNA: TGTGCCAGCAGTCACGGGCCCTGGGGGACTGAAGCTTTCTTT; CDR3 protein: CASSHGPWGTEAFF
V gene: TRBV7-9; D gene: TRBD1; J gene: TRBJ2-7; clone size: few; CDR3 DNA: TGTGCCAGCAGCTTCCCGACAGGGACGGAGCAGTACTTC; CDR3 protein: CASSFPTGTEQYF
V gene: TRBV12-3/TRBV12-4; D gene: -; J gene: TRBJ2-7; clone size: -; CDR3 DNA: TGTGCCAGCAGTCACGAGAACTACGAGCAGTACTTC; CDR3 protein: CASSHENYEQYF
V gene: TRBV5-1; D gene: TRBD2; J gene: TRBJ2-2; clone size: few; CDR3 DNA: TGCGCCAGCAGCTCGCTCAGGAGCGGGGATGCCACCGGGGAGCTGTTTTTT; CDR3 protein: CASSSLRSGDATGELFF
V gene: TRBV29-1; D gene: -; J gene: TRBJ2-4; clone size: few; CDR3 DNA: TGCAGCGTGGAAGGGGGTGGATTAGCCAAAAACATTCAGTACTTC; CDR3 protein: CSVEGGGLAKNIQYF
V gene: TRBV29-1; D gene: -; J gene: TRBJ2-1; clone size: many; CDR3 DNA: TGCAGCGTTGAGGAGGACGGTCCCTACAATGAGCAGTTCTTC; CDR3 protein: CSVEEDGPYNEQFF
V gene: TRBV3-1; D gene: -; J gene: TRBJ2-3; clone size: many; CDR3 DNA: TGTGCCAGCTCCCCTGGGGGTTCCAGCACAGATACGCAGTATTTT; CDR3 protein: CASSPGGSSTDTQYF
V gene: TRBV4-1; D gene: -; J gene: TRBJ2-7; clone size: -; CDR3 DNA: TGCGCCAGCAGCCAGCTCGCGGAGGGGAATCCCTGGCACGAGCAGTACTTC; CDR3 protein: CASSQLAEGNPWHEQYF
V gene: TRBV10-1; D gene: TRBD1; J gene: TRBJ2-7; clone size: few; CDR3 DNA: TGCGCCAGCATCGGCGACAGGGACCTATACTACGAGCAGTACTTC; CDR3 protein: CASIGDRDLYYEQYF
V gene: TRBV27; D gene: -; J gene: TRBJ1-4; clone size: -; CDR3 DNA: TGTGCCAGCAGTCCCCATGCAGGGTCGGATCCGGCCTCAACTAATGAAAAACTGTTTTTT; CDR3 protein: CASSPHAGSDPASTNEKLFF
V gene: TRBV6-1; D gene: -; J gene: TRBJ2-2; clone size: -; CDR3 DNA: TGTGCCAGCAGCCACTTCCAGGGGGGGACTCGGGAGCTGTTTTTT; CDR3 protein: CASSHFQGGTRELFF
V gene: TRBV7-9; D gene: TRBD1; J gene: TRBJ2-1; clone size: -; CDR3 DNA: TGTGCCAGCACCCCCGGGGGGACAGGGGGTACCACGTTCTTC; CDR3 protein: CASTPGGTGGTTFF